This T cell receptor (beta chain) was sequenced in a study of vaccination effects on CD4 cells after COVID-19. Comment on this clone: The target antigen is unknown.

The repertoire was sequenced with immunoSEQ multiplex PCR; TCRdb's copy has only in-frame clones and lacks some. The table lists around 47,000 clones, around 70% of them singletons. The germline V gene encodes CDR1 SGHVS and CDR2 FQNEAQ. V was trimmed by 5 bases and J by 3 bases, leaving 22 bases between them. This CDR3 has 17 amino acids. Isolation of CD4+ T cells took place after nine to ten days of culture. Participants each got two BNT162b2 or mRNA-1273 vaccine doses. Here the sequenced sample was CD4+ T cells from PBMCs cultured without peptide, taken after COVID-19 vaccination. The chain recombines TRBV7-8 with TRBJ1-1; D uncertain. The origin of this receptor is a human donor who received a COVID-19 vaccine. CDR3 loop: CASSPRRPVGGYTEAFF. In DNA, the CDR3 is TGTGCCAGCAGCCCCCGGCGGCCTGTGGGCGGCTACACTGAAGCTTTCTTT.